This T cell receptor beta chain emerged from a study of T cell repertoires in cytomegalovirus infection. About the research overall: Use of recently identified HLA-C-restricted and well-studied HLA-B-restricted CMV epitopes was part of the study.

Germline CDR1 and CDR2: SGHTA and FQGNSA. Trimming cost V 2 bases and J 8 bases; bases outside gene matches: 5. The CDR3 runs 14 residues. TCRdb itself ran the reads through MiXCR, one entry per CDR3 protein. The table lists about 270,000 distinct CDR3 sequences, 20% to 25% of them singletons. The study's findings and limits: HLA-C-restricted CMV-specific TCR beta clonotypes were dominant in the ex vivo response.

A note on this clonotype: The antigen remains unidentified.

V usage is TRBV7-2 and J usage is TRBJ2-1, with TRBD2 identical over 8 bases. The receptor was derived from a human donor in good health (CMV status not recorded). Some clones in this sample may be carry-over from other donors' samples. The source was cultured PBMCs, collected from culture after CMV antigen stimulation. The CDR3 here is CASSLSGRGYEQFF. DNA for the CDR3: TGTGCCAGCAGCTTAAGCGGGAGAGGGTATGAGCAGTTCTTC. Using reference TRBV7-2 and TRBJ2-1 for the parts outside the CDR3, the full variable domain is GAGVSQSPSNKVTEKGKDVELRCDPISGHTALYWYRQSLGQGLEFLIYFQGNSAPDKSGLPSDRFSAERTGGSVSTLTIQRTQQEDSAVYLCASSLSGRGYEQFFGPGTRLTVL.